This TCR beta chain comes out of a study of OX40 agonist ivuxolimab in advanced cancers. Study-wide points: At 0.1 to 3.0 mg/kg and by week 6, clonal expansion occurred in CD4+ and CD8+ blood T cells. With doses of 0.1-3.0 mg/kg, partial responders showed among the lowest clonal expansion.

This clone occurred a few times. What it recognizes is unknown. Only in-frame clones appear in the TCRdb table, and some are missing; sequencing was by immunoSEQ multiplex PCR. The data contain about 5,100 clones, approximately 59% of them seen just once; the ten biggest clones take up around half. This CDR3 has 15 amino acids. Germline-derived CDR1 and CDR2 are SGHVS and FQNEAQ. J lost 4 bases, V lost 3 bases, and 3 bases had no gene match. The chain combines TRBV7-8 with TRBJ2-3, with 11 bases fitting TRBD2. The source material was CD4+ or CD8+ T cells sorted from blood, sampled in a trial of the OX40 agonist ivuxolimab. This receptor was obtained from an adult with an advanced solid tumor such as melanoma, head and neck, liver or kidney cancer. This chain's CDR3 is CASSLTSGKADTQYF. The CDR3 DNA sequence: TGTGCCAGCAGCTTGACTAGCGGGAAGGCAGATACGCAGTATTTT.